These T cell receptor beta chains were read from a single sample in a study of Ad26.COV2.S vaccination and SARS-CoV-2 variants. This table comes from immunoSEQ multiplex PCR, and its TCRdb copy is limited to in-frame clones, with some not included. The sample consists of hundreds of thousands of clones, over 75% of them appearing once. This specimen was peripheral blood, taken in a trial of Ad26.COV2.S vaccine versus placebo. The receptor source for this set is a person between 18 and 59 years old who received the Ad26.COV2.S COVID-19 vaccine or a placebo. Both conserved end residues are part of each CDR3. The D gene is left open where the match is weak. Not every row has a clone size; where given, it reads once, few, many or a size class.

clone size: .; D gene: .; J gene: TRBJ2-3; V gene: TRBV6-5; CDR3 protein: CASISTDTQYF; CDR3 DNA: TGTGCCAGCATAAGCACAGATACGCAGTATTTT
clone size: .; D gene: TRBD2; J gene: TRBJ2-5; V gene: TRBV7-7; CDR3 protein: CASSSYLSGSETQYF; CDR3 DNA: TGTGCCAGCAGCTCTTACCTTAGCGGGAGTGAGACCCAGTACTTC
clone size: .; D gene: .; J gene: TRBJ1-6; V gene: TRBV4-3; CDR3 protein: CASSLGLGSANSPLHF; CDR3 DNA: TGCGCCAGCAGCCTCGGCCTGGGGAGCGCGAATTCACCCCTCCACTTT
clone size: .; D gene: .; J gene: TRBJ1-2; V gene: TRBV5-1; CDR3 protein: CASSSQVFSYGYTF; CDR3 DNA: TGCGCCAGCAGCTCTCAGGTCTTCTCCTATGGCTACACCTTC
clone size: .; D gene: .; J gene: TRBJ2-2; V gene: TRBV4-1; CDR3 protein: CASSLIHDTGELFF; CDR3 DNA: TGCGCCAGCAGCCTCATACACGACACCGGGGAGCTGTTTTTT
clone size: .; D gene: .; J gene: TRBJ1-4; V gene: TRBV21-1; CDR3 protein: CASSKGGRLDEKLFF; CDR3 DNA: TGTGCCAGCAGCAAAGGGGGCAGGTTAGATGAAAAACTGTTTTTT
clone size: .; D gene: .; J gene: TRBJ2-2; V gene: TRBV27; CDR3 protein: CASSLQGRGTGELFF; CDR3 DNA: TGTGCCAGCAGTTTACAGGGGCGGGGTACCGGGGAGCTGTTTTTT
clone size: .; D gene: .; J gene: TRBJ1-6; V gene: TRBV25-1; CDR3 protein: CASSARVGINSPLHF; CDR3 DNA: TGTGCCAGCAGTGCCAGGGTGGGAATTAATTCACCCCTCCACTTT
clone size: .; D gene: .; J gene: TRBJ2-3; V gene: TRBV13; CDR3 protein: CASSPTSTDTQYF; CDR3 DNA: TGTGCCAGCAGCCCAACTAGCACAGATACGCAGTATTTT
clone size: .; D gene: .; J gene: TRBJ2-3; V gene: TRBV7-9; CDR3 protein: CASSFFGGTDTQYF; CDR3 DNA: TGTGCCAGCAGCTTTTTTGGGGGCACAGATACGCAGTATTTT
clone size: few; D gene: TRBD2; J gene: TRBJ2-1; V gene: TRBV28; CDR3 protein: CASSSSSGSAYNEQFF; CDR3 DNA: TGTGCCAGCAGTTCGTCTAGCGGGAGTGCCTACAATGAGCAGTTCTTC
clone size: .; D gene: TRBD2; J gene: TRBJ2-5; V gene: TRBV7-3; CDR3 protein: CASSSDQRGVMYQETQYF; CDR3 DNA: TGTGCCAGCAGCTCGGATCAGCGGGGGGTAATGTACCAAGAGACCCAGTACTTC
clone size: .; D gene: .; J gene: TRBJ1-1; V gene: TRBV11-2; CDR3 protein: CASSLEGGAGTEAFF; CDR3 DNA: TGTGCCAGCAGCTTAGAAGGGGGGGCTGGGACTGAAGCTTTCTTT
clone size: .; D gene: .; J gene: TRBJ1-5; V gene: TRBV18; CDR3 protein: CASSPREDSNQPQHF; CDR3 DNA: TGTGCCAGCTCACCGCGTGAGGATAGCAATCAGCCCCAGCATTTT
clone size: .; D gene: TRBD2; J gene: TRBJ2-1; V gene: TRBV15; CDR3 protein: CATSRDVLAGWMGEQFF; CDR3 DNA: TGTGCCACCAGCAGAGATGTTTTAGCGGGGTGGATGGGTGAGCAGTTCTTC
clone size: .; D gene: TRBD1; J gene: TRBJ1-3; V gene: TRBV18; CDR3 protein: CASSPFEGASGNTIYF; CDR3 DNA: TGTGCCAGCTCACCCTTTGAGGGGGCGTCTGGAAACACCATATATTTT
clone size: .; D gene: .; J gene: TRBJ1-3; V gene: TRBV5-1; CDR3 protein: CASSLEGRVDTIYF; CDR3 DNA: TGCGCCAGCAGCTTAGAAGGGAGGGTGGACACCATATATTTT
clone size: .; D gene: .; J gene: TRBJ2-7; V gene: TRBV11-2; CDR3 protein: CASSLDGDTKGRPYEQYF; CDR3 DNA: TGTGCCAGCAGCTTAGATGGGGACACCAAGGGTAGGCCCTACGAGCAGTACTTC
clone size: once; D gene: .; J gene: TRBJ1-1; V gene: TRBV4-3; CDR3 protein: CASSQGATEAFF; CDR3 DNA: TGCGCCAGCAGCCAAGGGGCCACTGAAGCTTTCTTT
clone size: few; D gene: TRBD1; J gene: TRBJ1-5; V gene: TRBV6-1; CDR3 protein: CASSGSDRQGKGQPQHF; CDR3 DNA: TGTGCCAGCAGTGGAAGCGACAGACAGGGTAAGGGTCAGCCCCAGCATTTT
clone size: .; D gene: .; J gene: TRBJ2-7; V gene: TRBV5-1; CDR3 protein: CASSLGEAYEQYF; CDR3 DNA: TGCGCCAGCAGCTTGGGGGAAGCCTACGAGCAGTACTTC
clone size: .; D gene: .; J gene: TRBJ2-2; V gene: TRBV30; CDR3 protein: CAWSVGAGELFF; CDR3 DNA: TGTGCCTGGAGTGTTGGGGCCGGGGAGCTGTTTTTT
clone size: once; D gene: TRBD1; J gene: TRBJ2-7; V gene: TRBV15; CDR3 protein: CATSRQISGTGAYEQYF; CDR3 DNA: TGTGCCACCAGCAGACAAATTTCCGGGACAGGGGCCTACGAGCAGTACTTC
clone size: few; D gene: .; J gene: TRBJ1-1; V gene: TRBV5-8; CDR3 protein: CASSTRLAATEAFF; CDR3 DNA: TGTGCCAGCAGCACCCGTCTCGCGGCTACTGAAGCTTTCTTT
clone size: .; D gene: .; J gene: TRBJ1-1; V gene: TRBV2; CDR3 protein: CASSRRMNTEAFF; CDR3 DNA: TGTGCCAGCAGTCGACGGATGAACACTGAAGCTTTCTTT
clone size: .; D gene: .; J gene: TRBJ1-6; V gene: TRBV5-8; CDR3 protein: CASLRVSYNSPLHF; CDR3 DNA: TGTGCCAGCCTGCGGGTCTCCTATAATTCACCCCTCCACTTT
clone size: .; D gene: .; J gene: TRBJ1-1; V gene: TRBV5-8; CDR3 protein: CASSFLGGANYDVF; CDR3 DNA: TGTGCCAGCAGCTTCTTAGGGGGGGCCAATTACGATGTCTTT